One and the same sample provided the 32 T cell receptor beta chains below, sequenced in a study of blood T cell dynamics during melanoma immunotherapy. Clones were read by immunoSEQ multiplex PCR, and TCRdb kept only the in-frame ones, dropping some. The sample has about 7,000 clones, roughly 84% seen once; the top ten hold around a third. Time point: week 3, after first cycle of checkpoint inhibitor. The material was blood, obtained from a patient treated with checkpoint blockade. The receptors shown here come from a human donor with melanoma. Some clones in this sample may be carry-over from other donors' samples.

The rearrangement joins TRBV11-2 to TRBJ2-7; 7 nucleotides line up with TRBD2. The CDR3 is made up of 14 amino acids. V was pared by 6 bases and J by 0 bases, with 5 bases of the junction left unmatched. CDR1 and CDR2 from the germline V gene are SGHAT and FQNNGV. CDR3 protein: CASSRLASSYEQYF. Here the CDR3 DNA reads TGTGCCAGCAGTCGACTAGCAAGCTCCTACGAGCAGTACTTC.

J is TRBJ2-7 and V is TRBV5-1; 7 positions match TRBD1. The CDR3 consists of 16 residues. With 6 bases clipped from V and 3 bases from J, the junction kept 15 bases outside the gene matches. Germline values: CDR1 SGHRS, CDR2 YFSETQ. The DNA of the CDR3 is TGCGCCAGCACCGATGTGGGCGGCAGGGGGTACTACGAGCAGTACTTC. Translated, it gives CASTDVGGRGYYEQYF.

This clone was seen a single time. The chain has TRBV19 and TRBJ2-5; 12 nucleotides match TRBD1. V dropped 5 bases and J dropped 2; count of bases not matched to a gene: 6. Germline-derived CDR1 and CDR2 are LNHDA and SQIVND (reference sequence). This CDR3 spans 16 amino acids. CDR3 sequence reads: CASSGGTGGPQETQYF. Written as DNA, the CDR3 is TGTGCCAGTAGTGGAGGGACAGGGGGCCCTCAAGAGACCCAGTACTTC. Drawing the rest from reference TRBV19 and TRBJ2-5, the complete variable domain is DGGITQSPKYLFRKEGQNVTLSCEQNLNHDAMYWYRQDPGQGLRLIYYSQIVNDFQKGDIAEGYSVSREKKESFPLTVTSAQKNPTAFYLCASSGGTGGPQETQYFGPGTRLLVL.

The CDR3 DNA follows: TGTGCCAGCAGCAAGGGACTCGCTTCCTACGAGCAGTACTTC. Its protein is CASSKGLASYEQYF. The V and J genes are TRBV5-4 and TRBJ2-7, with D possibly matching TRBD2 (6 bases). CDR1 SGHNT and CDR2 YYREEE come from the germline V gene (reference sequence). V was shortened by 4 bases and J by 1 base, with 12 bases between the two germline ends. The CDR3 extends over 14 amino acids.

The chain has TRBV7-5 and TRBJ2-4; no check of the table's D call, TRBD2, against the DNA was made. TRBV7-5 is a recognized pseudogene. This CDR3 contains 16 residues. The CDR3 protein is CARSETTSGAKNIQYF. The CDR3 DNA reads TGTGCCAGAAGCGAGACGACTAGCGGAGCCAAAAACATTCAGTACTTC.

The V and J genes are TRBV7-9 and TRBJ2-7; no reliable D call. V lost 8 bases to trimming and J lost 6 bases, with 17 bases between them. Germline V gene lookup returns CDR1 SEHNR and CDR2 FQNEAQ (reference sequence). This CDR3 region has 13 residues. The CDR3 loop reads CASQTGPGGEQYF. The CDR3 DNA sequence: TGTGCCAGCCAGACGGGTCCGGGCGGCGAGCAGTACTTC.

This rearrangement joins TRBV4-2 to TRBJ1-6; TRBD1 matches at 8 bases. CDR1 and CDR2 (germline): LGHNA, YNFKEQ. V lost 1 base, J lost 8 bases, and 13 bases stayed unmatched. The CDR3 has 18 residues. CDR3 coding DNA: TGTGCCAGCAGCCAAGTTCCCCCAGGACAGGGCTCGGATTCACCCCTCCACTTT. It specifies CASSQVPPGQGSDSPLHF.

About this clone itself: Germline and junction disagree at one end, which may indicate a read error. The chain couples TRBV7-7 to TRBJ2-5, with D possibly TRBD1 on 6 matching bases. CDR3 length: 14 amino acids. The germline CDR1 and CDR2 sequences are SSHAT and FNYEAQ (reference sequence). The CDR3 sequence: CASSLELGAETQYF. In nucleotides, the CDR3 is TGTGCTAGCAGCTTAGAGCTGGGGGCCGAGACCCAGTACTTC.

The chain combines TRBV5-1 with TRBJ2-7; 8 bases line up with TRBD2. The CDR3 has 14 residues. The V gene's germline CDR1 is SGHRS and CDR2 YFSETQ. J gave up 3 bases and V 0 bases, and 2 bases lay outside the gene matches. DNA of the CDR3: TGCGCCAGCAGCTTGGAACGGGAGGGCTACGAGCAGTACTTC. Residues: CASSLEREGYEQYF.

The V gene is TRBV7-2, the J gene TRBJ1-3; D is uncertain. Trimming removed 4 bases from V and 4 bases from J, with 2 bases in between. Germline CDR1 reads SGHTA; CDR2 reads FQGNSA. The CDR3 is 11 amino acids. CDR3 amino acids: CASSSGNTIYF. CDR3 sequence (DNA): TGTGCCAGCAGCTCCGGAAACACCATATATTTT.

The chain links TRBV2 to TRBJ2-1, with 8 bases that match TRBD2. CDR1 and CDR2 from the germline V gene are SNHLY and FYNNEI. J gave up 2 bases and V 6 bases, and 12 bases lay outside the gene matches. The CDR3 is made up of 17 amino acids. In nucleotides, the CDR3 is TGTGCCAGCAGCCGACCCGAGGCAGCGGGGGCCTACAATGAGCAGTTCTTC. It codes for CASSRPEAAGAYNEQFF. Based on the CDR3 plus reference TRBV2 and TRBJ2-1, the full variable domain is EPEVTQTPSHQVTQMGQEVILRCVPISNHLYFYWYRQILGQKVEFLVSFYNNEISEKSEIFDDQFSVERPDGSNFTLKIRSTKLEDSAMYFCASSRPEAAGAYNEQFFGPGTRLTVL.

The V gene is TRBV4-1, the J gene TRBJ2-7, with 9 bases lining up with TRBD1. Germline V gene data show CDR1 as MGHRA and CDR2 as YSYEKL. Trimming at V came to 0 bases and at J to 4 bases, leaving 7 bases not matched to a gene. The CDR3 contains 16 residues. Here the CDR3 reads CASSQDRDREGYEQYF. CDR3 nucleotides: TGCGCCAGCAGCCAAGATCGGGACAGGGAAGGGTACGAGCAGTACTTC.

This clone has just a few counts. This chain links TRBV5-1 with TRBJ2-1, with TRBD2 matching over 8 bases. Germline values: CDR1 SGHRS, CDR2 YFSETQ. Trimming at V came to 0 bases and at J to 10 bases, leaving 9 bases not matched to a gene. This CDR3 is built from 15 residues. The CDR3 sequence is CASSLAVGGAEEQFF. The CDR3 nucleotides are TGCGCCAGCAGCTTGGCGGTCGGGGGGGCAGAAGAGCAGTTCTTC.

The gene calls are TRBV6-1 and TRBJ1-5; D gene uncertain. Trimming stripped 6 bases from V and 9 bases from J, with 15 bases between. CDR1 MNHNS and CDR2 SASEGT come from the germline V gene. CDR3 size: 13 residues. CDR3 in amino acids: CASSESPAVPQHF. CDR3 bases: TGTGCCAGCAGCGAGTCCCCTGCGGTGCCCCAGCATTTT.

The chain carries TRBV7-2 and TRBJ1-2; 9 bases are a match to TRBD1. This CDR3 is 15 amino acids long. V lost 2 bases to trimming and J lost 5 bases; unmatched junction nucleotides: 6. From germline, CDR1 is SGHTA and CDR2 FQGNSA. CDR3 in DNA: TGTGCCAGCAGCTTACGTCCGGGACAGGGTTATGGCTACACCTTC. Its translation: CASSLRPGQGYGYTF.

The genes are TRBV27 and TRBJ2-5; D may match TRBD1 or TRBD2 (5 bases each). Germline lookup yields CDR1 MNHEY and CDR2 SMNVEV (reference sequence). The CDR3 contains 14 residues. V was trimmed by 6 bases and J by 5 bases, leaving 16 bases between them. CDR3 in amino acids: CASRGRWGGETQYF. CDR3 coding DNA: TGTGCCAGCAGGGGTCGATGGGGCGGGGAGACCCAGTACTTC.

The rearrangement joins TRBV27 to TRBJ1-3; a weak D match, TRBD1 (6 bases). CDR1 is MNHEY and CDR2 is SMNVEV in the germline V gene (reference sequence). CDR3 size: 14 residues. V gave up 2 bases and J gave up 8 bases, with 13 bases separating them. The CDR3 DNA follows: TGTGCCAGCAGTTTAACGGCAGGGGTCGACACCATATATTTT. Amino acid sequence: CASSLTAGVDTIYF.

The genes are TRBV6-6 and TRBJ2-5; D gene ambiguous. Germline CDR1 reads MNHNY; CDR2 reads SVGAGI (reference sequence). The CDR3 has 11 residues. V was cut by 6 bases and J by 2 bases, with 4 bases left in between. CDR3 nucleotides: TGTGCCAGCAGGGCACAAGAGACCCAGTACTTC. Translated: CASRAQETQYF.

The CDR3 protein is CASSQSRDRAPFGEAFF. In nucleotides, the CDR3 is TGCGCCAGCAGCCAGAGCCGGGACAGGGCCCCGTTTGGTGAAGCTTTCTTT. The chain joins TRBV4-3 to TRBJ1-1; 9 nucleotides line up with TRBD1. J lost 7 bases, V lost 3 bases, and 15 bases had no gene match. CDR1 and CDR2 from the germline V gene are LGHNA and YSLEER. The CDR3 is 17 amino acids.

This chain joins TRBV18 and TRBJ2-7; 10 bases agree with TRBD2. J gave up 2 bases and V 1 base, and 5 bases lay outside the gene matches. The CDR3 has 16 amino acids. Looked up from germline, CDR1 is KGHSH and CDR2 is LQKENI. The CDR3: CASSPQSLAGTYEQYF. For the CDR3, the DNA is TGTGCCAGCTCACCACAGTCACTAGCGGGGACCTACGAGCAGTACTTC.

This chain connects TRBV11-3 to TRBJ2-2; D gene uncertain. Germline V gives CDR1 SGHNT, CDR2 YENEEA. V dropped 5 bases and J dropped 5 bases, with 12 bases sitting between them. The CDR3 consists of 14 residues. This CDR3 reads CASSPIGWTGELFF. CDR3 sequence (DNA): TGTGCCAGCAGCCCAATCGGTTGGACCGGGGAGCTGTTTTTT.

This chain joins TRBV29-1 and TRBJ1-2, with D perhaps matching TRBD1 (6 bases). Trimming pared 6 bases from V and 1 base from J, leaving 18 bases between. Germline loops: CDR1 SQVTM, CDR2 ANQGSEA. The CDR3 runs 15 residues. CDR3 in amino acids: CSVYRADSLNYGYTF. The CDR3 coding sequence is TGCAGCGTCTACAGGGCGGACAGCCTTAACTATGGCTACACCTTC.

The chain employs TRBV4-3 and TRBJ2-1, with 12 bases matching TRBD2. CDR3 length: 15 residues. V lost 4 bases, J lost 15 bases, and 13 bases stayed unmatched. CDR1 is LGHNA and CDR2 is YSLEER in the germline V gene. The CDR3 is CASSPGTSGSPGLFF. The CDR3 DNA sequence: TGCGCCAGCAGCCCCGGGACTAGCGGGTCCCCTGGACTGTTCTTC.

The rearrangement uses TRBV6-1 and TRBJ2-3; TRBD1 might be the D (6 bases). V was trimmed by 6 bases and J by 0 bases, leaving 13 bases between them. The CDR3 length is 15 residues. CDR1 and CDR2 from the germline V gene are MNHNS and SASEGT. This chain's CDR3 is CASSPGVSSTDTQYF. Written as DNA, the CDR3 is TGTGCCAGCAGCCCAGGGGTGTCTAGCACAGATACGCAGTATTTT.

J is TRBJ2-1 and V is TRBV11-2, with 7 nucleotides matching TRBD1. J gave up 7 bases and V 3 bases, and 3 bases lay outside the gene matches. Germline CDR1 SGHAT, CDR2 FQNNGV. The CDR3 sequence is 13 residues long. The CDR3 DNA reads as TGTGCCAGCAGCTTCAACAGGGGAAATGAGCAGTTCTTC. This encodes CASSFNRGNEQFF.

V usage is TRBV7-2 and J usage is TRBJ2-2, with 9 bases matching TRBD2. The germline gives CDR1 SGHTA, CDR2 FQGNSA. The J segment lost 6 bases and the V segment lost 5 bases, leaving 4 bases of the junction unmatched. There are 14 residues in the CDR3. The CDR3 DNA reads TGTGCCAGCAGCCCGGCGGGAGGGCCCGGGGAGCTGTTTTTT. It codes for CASSPAGGPGELFF. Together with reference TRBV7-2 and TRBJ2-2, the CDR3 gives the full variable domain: GAGVSQSPSNKVTEKGKDVELRCDPISGHTALYWYRQSLGQGLEFLIYFQGNSAPDKSGLPSDRFSAERTGGSVSTLTIQRTQQEDSAVYLCASSPAGGPGELFFGEGSRLTVL.

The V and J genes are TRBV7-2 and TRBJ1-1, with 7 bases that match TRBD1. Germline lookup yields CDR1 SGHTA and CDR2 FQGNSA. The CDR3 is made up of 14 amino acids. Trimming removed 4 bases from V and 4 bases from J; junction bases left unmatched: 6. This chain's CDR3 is CASSSRGQLTEAFF. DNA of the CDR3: TGTGCCAGCAGCTCCCGGGGACAGCTCACTGAAGCTTTCTTT.

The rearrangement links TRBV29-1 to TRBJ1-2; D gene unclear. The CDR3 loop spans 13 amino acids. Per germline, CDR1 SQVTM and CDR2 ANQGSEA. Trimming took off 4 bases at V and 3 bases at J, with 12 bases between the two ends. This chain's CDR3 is CSVGRGTDYGYTF. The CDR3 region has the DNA TGCAGCGTTGGTCGGGGAACGGACTATGGCTACACCTTC.

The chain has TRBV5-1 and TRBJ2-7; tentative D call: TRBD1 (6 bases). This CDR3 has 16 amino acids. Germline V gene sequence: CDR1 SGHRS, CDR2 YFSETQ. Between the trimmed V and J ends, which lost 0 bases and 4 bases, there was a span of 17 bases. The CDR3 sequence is CASSLAGAGDLYEQYF. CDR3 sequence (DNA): TGCGCCAGCAGCTTGGCCGGGGCAGGGGATTTGTACGAGCAGTACTTC.

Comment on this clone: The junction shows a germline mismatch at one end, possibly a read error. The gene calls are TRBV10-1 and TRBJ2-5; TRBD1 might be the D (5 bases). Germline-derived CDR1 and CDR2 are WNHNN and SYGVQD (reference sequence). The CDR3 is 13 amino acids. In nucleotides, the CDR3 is TGTGCCATCTCACAGGAAATTCAAGAGACCCAGTACTTC. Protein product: CAISQEIQETQYF.

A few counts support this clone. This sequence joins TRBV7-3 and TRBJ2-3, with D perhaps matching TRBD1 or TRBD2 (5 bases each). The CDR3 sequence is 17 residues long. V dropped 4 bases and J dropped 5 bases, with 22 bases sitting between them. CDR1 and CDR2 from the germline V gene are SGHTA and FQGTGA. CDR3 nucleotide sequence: TGTGCCAGCAGCTCCACCGGGACGGTGCTGACGGGAGATACGCAGTATTTT. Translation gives CASSSTGTVLTGDTQYF.

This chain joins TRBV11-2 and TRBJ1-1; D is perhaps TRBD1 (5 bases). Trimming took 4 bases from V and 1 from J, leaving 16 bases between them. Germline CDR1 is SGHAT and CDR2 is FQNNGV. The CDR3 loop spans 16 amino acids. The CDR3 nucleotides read TGTGCCAGCAGCTCTCACCCCCGGACACGGAACACTGAAGCTTTCTTT. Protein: CASSSHPRTRNTEAFF.